This TCR beta chain was found in a study of technical replicates of blood from several donors (dated by TCRdb to 2017 to 2019). The junction shows trimming of 5 bases on V and 0 bases on J, and the gene matches do not reach 4 bases of it. Sequences SGHRS (CDR1) and YFSETQ (CDR2) are obtained from the germline V gene. The CDR3 starts with the cysteine, ends with the phenylalanine, and has 16 residues. Left in the record is the CDR3 DNA by itself, 48 bases read in frame from the first base. The library was prepared using the immunoSEQ multiplex PCR assay. TCRdb carries this immuneACCESS record with in-frame sequences only. Its versions omit some clonotypes, under half of them owing to an unresolved V gene in the studies checked, with the rest unexplained. The sample contains over 80,000 clones, about 96% of them found a single time. The top ten constitute roughly 0.35% of the sample. With regard to this clone: No cognate antigen has been identified for it. No quality values exist for individual bases; no much larger clone is one base distant.

The chain is made from TRBV5-1 and TRBJ2-1; TRBD2 lines up with 11 middle nucleotides. The sample comprised T cells isolated from PBMCs. This TCR came from a human donor in good health. The CDR3 reads CASSRLAGPSYNEQFF. The DNA is as follows: TGCGCCAGCAGTAGACTAGCGGGACCCTCCTACAATGAGCAGTTCTTC.